This TCR beta chain was obtained from a study of T cell changes during pregnancy in multiple sclerosis. Assay used: immunoSEQ multiplex PCR; TCRdb lists only in-frame clones, some missing. The sample yields around 53,000 clones, approximately 92% seen once. CDR3 length: 12 amino acids. The V end lost 6 bases, the J end lost 10 bases, and 15 bases lay between the germline ends. Germline loops: CDR1 KGHSH, CDR2 LQKENI. The source material was CD4+ T cells from peripheral blood mononuclear cells, sampled after pregnancy. This clonotype originated in a female donor with multiple sclerosis, enrolled in a pregnancy study. The V gene is TRBV18, the J gene TRBJ2-5; perhaps TRBD1 as D (5 bases). CDR3 coding DNA: TGTGCCAGCTCTCTTCCTAGGGGATTCCAGTACTTC. Translating gives CASSLPRGFQYF.